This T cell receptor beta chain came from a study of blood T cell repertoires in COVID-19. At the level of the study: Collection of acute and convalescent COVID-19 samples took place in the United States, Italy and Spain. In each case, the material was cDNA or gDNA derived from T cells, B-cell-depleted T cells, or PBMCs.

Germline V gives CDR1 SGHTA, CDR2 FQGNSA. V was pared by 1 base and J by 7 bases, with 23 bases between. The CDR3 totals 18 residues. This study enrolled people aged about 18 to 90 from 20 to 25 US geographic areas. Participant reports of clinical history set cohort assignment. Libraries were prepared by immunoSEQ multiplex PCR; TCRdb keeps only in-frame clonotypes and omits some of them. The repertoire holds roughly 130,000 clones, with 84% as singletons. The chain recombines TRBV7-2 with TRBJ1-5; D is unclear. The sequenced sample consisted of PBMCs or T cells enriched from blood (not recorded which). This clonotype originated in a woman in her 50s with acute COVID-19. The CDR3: CASSLVGDGPGNHQPQHF. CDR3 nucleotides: TGTGCCAGCAGCTTAGTGGGTGATGGCCCGGGAAACCACCAGCCCCAGCATTTT.